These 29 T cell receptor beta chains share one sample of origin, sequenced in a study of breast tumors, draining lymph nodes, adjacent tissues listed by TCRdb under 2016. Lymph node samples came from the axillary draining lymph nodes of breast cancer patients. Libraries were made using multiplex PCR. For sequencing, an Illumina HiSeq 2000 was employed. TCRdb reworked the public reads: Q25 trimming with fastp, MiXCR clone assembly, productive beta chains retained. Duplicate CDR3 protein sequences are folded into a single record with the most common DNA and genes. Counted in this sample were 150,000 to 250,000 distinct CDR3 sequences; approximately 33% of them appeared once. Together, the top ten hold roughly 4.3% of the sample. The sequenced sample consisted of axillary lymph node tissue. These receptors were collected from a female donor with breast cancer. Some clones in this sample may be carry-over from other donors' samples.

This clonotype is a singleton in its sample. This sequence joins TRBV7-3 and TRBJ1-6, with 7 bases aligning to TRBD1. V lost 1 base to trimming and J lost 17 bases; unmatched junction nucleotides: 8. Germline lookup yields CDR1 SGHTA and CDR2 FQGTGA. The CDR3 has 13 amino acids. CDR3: CASSLSRDRGFHF. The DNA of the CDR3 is TGTGCCAGCAGCTTAAGTCGGGACAGAGGGTTCCACTTT.

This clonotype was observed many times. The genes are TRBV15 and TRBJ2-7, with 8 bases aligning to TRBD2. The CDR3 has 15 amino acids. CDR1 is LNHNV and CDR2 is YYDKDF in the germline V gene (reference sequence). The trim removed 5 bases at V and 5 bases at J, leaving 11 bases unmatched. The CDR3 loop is CATSSPLAVKNEQYF. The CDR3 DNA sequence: TGTGCCACCAGCTCACCACTAGCGGTAAAAAACGAGCAGTACTTC.

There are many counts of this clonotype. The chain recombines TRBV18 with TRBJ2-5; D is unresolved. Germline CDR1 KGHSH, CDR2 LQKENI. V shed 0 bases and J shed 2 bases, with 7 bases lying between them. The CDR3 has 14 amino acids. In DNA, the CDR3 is TGTGCCAGCTCACCACCGTCCAATCAAGAGACCCAGTACTTC. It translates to CASSPPSNQETQYF.

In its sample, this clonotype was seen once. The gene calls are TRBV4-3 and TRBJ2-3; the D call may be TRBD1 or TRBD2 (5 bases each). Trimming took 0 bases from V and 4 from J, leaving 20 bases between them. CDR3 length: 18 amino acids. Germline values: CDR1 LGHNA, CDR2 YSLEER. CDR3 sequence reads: CASSQEWGKALGPDTQYF. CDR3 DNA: TGCGCCAGCAGCCAAGAGTGGGGGAAAGCCTTGGGGCCAGATACGCAGTATTTT.

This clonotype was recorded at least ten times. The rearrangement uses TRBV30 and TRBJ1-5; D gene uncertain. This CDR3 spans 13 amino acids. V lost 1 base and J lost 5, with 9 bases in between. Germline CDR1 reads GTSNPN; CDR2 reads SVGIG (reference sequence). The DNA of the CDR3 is TGTGCCTGGAGTGGGTCAGCACATCAGCCCCAGCATTTT. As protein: CAWSGSAHQPQHF.

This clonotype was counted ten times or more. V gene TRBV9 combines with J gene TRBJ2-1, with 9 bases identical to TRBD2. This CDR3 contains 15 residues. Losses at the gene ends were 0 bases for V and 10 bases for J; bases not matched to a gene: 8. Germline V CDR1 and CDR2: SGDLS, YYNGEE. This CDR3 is CASSVDAGGRVEQFF. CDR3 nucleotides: TGTGCCAGCAGCGTAGATGCGGGAGGGCGTGTCGAGCAGTTCTTC.

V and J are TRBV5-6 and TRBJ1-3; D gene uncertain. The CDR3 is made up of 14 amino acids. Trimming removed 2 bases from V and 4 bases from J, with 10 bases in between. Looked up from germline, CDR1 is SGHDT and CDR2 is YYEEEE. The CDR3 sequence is CASSLRTAGNTIYF. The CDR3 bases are TGTGCCAGCAGCTTACGCACTGCGGGAAACACCATATATTTT.

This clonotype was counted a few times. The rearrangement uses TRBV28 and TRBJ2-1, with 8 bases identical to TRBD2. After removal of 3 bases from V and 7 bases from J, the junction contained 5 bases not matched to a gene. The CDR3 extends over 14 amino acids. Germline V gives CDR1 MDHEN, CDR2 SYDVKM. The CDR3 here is CASSFFLAGNEQFF. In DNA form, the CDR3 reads TGTGCCAGCAGTTTCTTCCTAGCGGGTAATGAGCAGTTCTTC. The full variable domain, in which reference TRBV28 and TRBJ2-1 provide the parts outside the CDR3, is DVKVTQSSRYLVKRTGEKVFLECVQDMDHENMFWYRQDPGLGLRLIYFSYDVKMKEKGDIPEGYSVSREKKERFSLILESASTNQTSMYLCASSFFLAGNEQFFGPGTRLTVL.

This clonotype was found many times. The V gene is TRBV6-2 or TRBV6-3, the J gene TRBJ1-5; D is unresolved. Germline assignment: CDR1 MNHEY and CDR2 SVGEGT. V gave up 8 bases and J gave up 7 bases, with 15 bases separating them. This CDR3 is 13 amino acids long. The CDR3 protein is CASRGEGFQPQHF. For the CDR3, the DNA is TGTGCCAGCCGGGGTGAGGGATTCCAGCCCCAGCATTTT.

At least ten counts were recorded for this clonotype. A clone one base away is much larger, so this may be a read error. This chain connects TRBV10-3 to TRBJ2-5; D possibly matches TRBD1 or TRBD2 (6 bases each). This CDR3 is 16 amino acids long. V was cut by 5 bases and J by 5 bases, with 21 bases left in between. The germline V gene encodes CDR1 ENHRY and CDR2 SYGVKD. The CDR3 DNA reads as TGTGCCATCAGTTTAGAACTAGCCGCCCAGGGGGAGACCCAGTACTTC. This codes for CAISLELAAQGETQYF.

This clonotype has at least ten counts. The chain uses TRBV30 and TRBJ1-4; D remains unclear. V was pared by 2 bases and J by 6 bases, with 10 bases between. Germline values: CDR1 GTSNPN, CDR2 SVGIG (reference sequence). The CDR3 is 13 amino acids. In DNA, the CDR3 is TGTGCCTGGAGTCAAAGGGTGGATGAAAAACTGTTTTTT. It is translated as CAWSQRVDEKLFF. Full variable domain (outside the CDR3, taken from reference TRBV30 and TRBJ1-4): SQTIHQWPATLVQPVGSPLSLECTVEGTSNPNLYWYRQAAGRGLQLLFYSVGIGQISSEVPQNLSASRPQDRQFILSSKKLLLSDSGFYLCAWSQRVDEKLFFGSGTQLSVL.

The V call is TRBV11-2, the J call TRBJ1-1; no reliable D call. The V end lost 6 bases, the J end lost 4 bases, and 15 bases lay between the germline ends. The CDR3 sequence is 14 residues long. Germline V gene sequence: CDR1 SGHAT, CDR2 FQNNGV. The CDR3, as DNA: TGTGCCAGCAGTTACTCGGGCGGGTCCACTGAAGCTTTCTTT. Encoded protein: CASSYSGGSTEAFF.

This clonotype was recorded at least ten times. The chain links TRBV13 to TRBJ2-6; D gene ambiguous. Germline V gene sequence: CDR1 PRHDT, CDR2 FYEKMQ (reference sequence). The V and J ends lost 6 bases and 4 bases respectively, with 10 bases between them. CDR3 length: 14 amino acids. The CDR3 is CASRAERGANVLTF. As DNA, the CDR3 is TGTGCCAGCAGAGCCGAGAGGGGGGCCAACGTCCTGACTTTC.

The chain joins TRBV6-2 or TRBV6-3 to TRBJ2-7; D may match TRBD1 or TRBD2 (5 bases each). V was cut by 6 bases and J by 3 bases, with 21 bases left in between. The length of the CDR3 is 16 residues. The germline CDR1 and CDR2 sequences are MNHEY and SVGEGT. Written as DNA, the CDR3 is TGTGCCAGCAGGCGACGGGACGGCTCATTAGACTACGAGCAGTACTTC. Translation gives CASRRRDGSLDYEQYF.

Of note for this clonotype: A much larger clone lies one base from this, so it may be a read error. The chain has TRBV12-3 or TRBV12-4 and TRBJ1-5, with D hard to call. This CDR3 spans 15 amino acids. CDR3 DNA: TGTGTCAGCCGTCATTCCGCGACGGGTGGCGCGCCCCAGCATTTT. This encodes CVSRHSATGGAPQHF.

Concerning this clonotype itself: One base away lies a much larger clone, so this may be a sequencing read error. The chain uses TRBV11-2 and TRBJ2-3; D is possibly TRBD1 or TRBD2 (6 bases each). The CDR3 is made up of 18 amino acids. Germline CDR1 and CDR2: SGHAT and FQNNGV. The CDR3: CACSRGGSGTSTTDTQYF. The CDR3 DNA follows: TGTGCCTGCAGCCGAGGGGGTAGCGGAACCTCCACCACAGATACGCAGTATTTT.

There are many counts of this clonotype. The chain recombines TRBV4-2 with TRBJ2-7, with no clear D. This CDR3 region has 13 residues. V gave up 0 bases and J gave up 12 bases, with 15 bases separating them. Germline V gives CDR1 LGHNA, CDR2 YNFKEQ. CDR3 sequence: CASSQDRMSSRYF. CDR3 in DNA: TGTGCCAGCAGCCAAGACAGAATGAGCTCGCGGTACTTC.

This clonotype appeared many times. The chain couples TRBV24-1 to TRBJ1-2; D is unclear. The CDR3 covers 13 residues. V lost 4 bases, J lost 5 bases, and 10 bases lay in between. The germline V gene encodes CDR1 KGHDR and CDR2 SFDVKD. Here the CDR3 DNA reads TGTGCCACCAGTGAAAACCCCGGGTATGGCTACACCTTC. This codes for CATSENPGYGYTF.

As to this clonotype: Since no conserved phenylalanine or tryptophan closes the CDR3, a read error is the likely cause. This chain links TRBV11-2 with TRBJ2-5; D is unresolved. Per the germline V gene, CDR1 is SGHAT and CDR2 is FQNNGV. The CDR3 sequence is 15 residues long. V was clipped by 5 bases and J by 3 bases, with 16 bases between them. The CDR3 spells CASSPYPSAEETQYL. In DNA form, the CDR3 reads TGTGCCAGCAGCCCTTACCCCAGCGCCGAAGAGACCCAGTACCTC.

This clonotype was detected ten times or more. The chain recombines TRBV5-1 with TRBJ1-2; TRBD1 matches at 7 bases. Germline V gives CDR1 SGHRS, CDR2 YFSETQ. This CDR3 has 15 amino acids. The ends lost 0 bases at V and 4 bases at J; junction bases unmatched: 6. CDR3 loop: CASSLAGQVGYGYTF. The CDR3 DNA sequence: TGCGCCAGCAGCTTGGCAGGACAGGTTGGCTATGGCTACACCTTC.

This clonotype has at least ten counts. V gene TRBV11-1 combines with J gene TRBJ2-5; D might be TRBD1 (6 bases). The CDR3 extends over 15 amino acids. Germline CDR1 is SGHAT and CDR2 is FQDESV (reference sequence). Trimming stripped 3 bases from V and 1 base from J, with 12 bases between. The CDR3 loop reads CASSFSGTFQETQYF. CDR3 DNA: TGTGCCAGCAGCTTTTCCGGGACATTCCAAGAGACCCAGTACTTC.

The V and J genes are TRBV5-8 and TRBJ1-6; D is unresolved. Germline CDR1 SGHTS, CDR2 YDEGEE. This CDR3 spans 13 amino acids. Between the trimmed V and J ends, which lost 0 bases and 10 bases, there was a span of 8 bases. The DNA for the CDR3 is TGTGCCAGCAGCTTGGAGCCTTCCTCACCCCTCCACTTT. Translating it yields CASSLEPSSPLHF.

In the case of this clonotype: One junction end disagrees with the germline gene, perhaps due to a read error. CDR3 loop: CASSWGTFSGAQGTQYF. CDR3 DNA sequence: TGTGCCAGCAGTTGGGGAACCTTTTCGGGAGCCCAAGGGACCCAGTACTTC. The chain employs TRBV6-1 and TRBJ2-5; a possible D gene is TRBD2 (6 bases). Per the germline V gene, CDR1 is MNHNS and CDR2 is SASEGT. This CDR3 is built from 17 residues.

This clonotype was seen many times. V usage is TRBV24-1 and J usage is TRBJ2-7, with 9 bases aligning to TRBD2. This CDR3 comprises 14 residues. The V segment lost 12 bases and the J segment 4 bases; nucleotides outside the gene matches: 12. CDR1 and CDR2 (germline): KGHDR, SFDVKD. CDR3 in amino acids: CAAQLGLAPYEQYF. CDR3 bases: TGTGCCGCCCAACTGGGACTAGCACCTTACGAGCAGTACTTC.

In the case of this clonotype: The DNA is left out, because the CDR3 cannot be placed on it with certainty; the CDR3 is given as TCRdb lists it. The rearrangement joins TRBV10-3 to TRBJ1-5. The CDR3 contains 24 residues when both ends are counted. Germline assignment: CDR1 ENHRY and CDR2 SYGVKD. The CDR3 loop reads CAISEPGRASPRLRAVLRAGHQHF.

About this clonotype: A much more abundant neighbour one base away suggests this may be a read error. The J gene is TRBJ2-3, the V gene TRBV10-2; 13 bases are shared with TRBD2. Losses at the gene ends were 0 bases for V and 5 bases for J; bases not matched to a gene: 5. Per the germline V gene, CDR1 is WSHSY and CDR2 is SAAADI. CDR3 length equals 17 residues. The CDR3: CASSESTSGGLIDTQYF. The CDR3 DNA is TGCGCCAGCAGTGAGTCGACTAGCGGGGGGCTGATAGATACGCAGTATTTT.

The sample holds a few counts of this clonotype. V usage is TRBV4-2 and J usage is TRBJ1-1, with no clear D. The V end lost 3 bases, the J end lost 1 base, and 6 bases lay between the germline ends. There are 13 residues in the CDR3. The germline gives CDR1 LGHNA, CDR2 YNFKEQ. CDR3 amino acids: CASSQRENTEAFF. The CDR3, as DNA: TGTGCCAGCAGCCAGCGGGAGAACACTGAAGCTTTCTTT.

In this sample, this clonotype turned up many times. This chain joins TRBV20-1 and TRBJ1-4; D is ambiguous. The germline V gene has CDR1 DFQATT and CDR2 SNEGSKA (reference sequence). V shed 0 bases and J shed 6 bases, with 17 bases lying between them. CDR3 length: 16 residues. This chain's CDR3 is CSARDGARSRYEKLFF. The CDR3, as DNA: TGCAGTGCTAGAGACGGAGCCCGCTCTCGGTATGAAAAACTGTTTTTT.

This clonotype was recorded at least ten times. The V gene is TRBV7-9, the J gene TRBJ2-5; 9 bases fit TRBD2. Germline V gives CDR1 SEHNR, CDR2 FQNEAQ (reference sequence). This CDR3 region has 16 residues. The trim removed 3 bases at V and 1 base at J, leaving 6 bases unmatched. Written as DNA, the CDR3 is TGTGCCAGCAGCTTGAGAGCGGGAGGCTCCCAAGAGACCCAGTACTTC. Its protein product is CASSLRAGGSQETQYF.